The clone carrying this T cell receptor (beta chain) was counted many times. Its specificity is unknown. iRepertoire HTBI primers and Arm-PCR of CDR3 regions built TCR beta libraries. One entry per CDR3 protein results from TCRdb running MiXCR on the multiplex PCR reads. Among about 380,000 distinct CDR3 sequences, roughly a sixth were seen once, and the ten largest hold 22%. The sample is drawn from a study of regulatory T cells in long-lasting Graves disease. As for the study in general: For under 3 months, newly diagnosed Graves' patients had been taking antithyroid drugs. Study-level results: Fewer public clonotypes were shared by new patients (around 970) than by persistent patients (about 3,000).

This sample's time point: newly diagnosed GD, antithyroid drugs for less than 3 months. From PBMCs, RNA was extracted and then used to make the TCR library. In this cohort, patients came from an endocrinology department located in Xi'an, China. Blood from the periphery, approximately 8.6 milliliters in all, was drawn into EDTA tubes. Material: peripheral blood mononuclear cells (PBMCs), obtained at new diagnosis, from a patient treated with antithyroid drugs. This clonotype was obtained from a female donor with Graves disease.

CDR3 DNA sequence: TGTGCCAGCACCAGCGCTAGCGGGGTCTACAATGAGCAGTTCTTC. Translating gives CASTSASGVYNEQFF. The gene calls are TRBV6-1 and TRBJ2-1; 9 bases fit TRBD2. Per germline, CDR1 MNHNS and CDR2 SASEGT. J lost 3 bases, V lost 7 bases, and 7 bases had no gene match. The CDR3 length is 15 residues.